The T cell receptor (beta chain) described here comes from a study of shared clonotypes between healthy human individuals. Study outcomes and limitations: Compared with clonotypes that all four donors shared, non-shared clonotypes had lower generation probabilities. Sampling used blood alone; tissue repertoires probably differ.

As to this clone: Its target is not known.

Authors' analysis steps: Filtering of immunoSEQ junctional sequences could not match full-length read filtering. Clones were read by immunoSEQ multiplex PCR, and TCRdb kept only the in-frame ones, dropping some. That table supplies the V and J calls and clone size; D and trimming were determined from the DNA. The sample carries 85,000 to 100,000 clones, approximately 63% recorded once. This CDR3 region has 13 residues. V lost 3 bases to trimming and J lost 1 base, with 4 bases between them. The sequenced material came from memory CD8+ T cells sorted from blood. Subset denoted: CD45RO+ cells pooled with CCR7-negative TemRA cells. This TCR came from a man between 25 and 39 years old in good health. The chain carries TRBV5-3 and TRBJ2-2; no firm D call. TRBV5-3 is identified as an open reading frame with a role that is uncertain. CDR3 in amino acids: CARSWENTGELFF. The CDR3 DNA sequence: TGTGCCAGAAGCTGGGAGAACACCGGGGAGCTGTTTTTT.